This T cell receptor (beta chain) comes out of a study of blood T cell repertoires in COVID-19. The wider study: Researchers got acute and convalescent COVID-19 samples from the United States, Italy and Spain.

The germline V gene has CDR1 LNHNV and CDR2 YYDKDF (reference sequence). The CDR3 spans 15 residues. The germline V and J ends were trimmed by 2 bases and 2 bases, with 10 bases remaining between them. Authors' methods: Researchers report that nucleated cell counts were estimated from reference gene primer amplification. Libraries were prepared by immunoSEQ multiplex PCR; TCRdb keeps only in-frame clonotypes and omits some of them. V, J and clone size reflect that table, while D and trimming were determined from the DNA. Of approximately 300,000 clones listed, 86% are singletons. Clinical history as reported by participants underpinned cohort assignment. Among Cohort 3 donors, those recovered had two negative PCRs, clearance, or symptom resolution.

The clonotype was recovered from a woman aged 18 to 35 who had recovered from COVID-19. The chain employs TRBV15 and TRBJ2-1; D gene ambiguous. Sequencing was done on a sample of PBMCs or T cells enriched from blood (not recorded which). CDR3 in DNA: TGTGCCACCAGCAGATCTCGGAGTACCTACAATGAGCAGTTCTTC. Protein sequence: CATSRSRSTYNEQFF.